This T cell receptor beta chain was recorded in a study of T cell responses to AZD1222 COVID-19 vaccine. Study conclusions and caveats: Spike-wide vaccine-associated CD4 TCRs dominated at 160-218 and 743-854. Most donors were white British and more were female, and clonal diversity was possibly underestimated.

Germline loops: CDR1 SGHRS, CDR2 YFSETQ. The CDR3 extends over 16 amino acids. V was pared by 0 bases and J by 7 bases, with 7 bases of the junction left unmatched. With respect to this clone: Its antigen is not identified.

Sequencing was performed with immunoSEQ multiplex PCR; in TCRdb, only in-frame clones are kept and a portion is missing. This table has more than 150,000 clones, approximately 89% appearing once. This chain joins TRBV5-1 and TRBJ1-4, with 9 bases fitting TRBD1. The TCR originated in an adult who received the AZD1222 COVID-19 vaccine. The source was peripheral blood, collected 28 days after the second AZD1222 dose. CDR3 region: CASSLVDRGASEKLFF. The CDR3 DNA follows: TGCGCCAGCAGCTTGGTAGACAGGGGGGCGAGTGAAAAACTGTTTTTT.